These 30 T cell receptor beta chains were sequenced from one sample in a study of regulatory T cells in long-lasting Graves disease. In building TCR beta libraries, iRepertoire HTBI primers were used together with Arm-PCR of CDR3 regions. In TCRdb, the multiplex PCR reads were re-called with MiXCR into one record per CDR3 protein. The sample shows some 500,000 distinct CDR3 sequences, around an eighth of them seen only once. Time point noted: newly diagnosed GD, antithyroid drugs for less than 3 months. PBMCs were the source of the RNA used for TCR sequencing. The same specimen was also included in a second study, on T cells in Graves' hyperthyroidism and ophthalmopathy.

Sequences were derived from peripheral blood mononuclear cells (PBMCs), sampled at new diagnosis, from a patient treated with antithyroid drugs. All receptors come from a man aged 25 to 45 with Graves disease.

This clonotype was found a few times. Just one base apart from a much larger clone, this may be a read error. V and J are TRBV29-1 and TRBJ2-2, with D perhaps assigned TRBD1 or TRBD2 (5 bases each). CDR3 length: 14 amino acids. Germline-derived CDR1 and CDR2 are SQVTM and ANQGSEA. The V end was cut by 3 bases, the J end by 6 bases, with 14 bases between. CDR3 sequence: CSVEGERSSGELFF. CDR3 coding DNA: TGCAGCGTTGAGGGGGAGCGTAGCTCCGGGGAGCTGTTTTTT.

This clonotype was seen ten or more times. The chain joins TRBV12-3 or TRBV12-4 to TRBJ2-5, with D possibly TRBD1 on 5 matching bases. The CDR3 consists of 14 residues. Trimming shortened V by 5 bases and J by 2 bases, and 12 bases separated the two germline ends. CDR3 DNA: TGTGCCAGCAGTAGCAAGGGGCTACAAGAGACCCAGTACTTC. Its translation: CASSSKGLQETQYF.

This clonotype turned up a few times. CDR3 region: CASSNPPGNTQYF. The DNA for the CDR3 is TGTGCCAGTAGTAACCCCCCTGGAAATACGCAGTATTTT. This chain links TRBV19 with TRBJ2-3, with no clear D. Germline lookup yields CDR1 LNHDA and CDR2 SQIVND (reference sequence). The V end lost 4 bases, the J end lost 7 bases, and 12 bases lay between the germline ends. CDR3 length: 13 amino acids.

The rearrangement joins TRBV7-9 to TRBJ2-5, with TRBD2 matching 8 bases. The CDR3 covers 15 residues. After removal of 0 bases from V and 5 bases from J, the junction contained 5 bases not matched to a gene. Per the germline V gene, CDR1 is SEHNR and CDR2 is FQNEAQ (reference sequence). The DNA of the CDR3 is TGTGCCAGCAGCTTAGCTGGGCGGGAGGATGAGACCCAGTACTTC. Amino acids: CASSLAGREDETQYF.

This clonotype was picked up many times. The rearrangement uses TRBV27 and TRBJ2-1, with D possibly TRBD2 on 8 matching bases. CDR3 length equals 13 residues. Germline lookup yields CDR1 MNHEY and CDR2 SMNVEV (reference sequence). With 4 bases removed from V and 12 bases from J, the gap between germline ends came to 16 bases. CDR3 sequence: CASSSGGLGGQFF. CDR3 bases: TGTGCCAGCAGTTCAGGGGGACTAGGCGGGCAGTTCTTC.

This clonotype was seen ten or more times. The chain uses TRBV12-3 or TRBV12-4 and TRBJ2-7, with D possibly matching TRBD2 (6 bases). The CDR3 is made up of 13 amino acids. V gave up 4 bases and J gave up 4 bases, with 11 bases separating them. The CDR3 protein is CASSYLGRYEQYF. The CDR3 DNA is TGTGCCAGCAGTTATTTAGGGAGGTACGAGCAGTACTTC.

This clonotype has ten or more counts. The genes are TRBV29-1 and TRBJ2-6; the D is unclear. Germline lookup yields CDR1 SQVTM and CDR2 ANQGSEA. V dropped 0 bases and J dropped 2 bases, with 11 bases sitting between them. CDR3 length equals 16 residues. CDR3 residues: CSVEDLRVAGANVLTF. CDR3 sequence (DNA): TGCAGCGTTGAAGATCTAAGGGTAGCTGGGGCCAACGTCCTGACTTTC.

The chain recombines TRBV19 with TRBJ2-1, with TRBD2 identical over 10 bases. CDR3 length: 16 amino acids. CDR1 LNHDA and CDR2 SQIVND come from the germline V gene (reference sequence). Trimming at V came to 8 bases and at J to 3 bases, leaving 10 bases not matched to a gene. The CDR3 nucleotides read TGTGCCAGTTCAGGAGGGGCTAGCGGGAGCTACAATGAGCAGTTCTTC. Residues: CASSGGASGSYNEQFF.

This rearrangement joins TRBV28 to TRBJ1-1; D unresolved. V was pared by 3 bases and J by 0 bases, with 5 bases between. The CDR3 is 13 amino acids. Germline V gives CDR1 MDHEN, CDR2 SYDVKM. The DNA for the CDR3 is TGTGCCAGCAGTTTCCCTATGAACACTGAAGCTTTCTTT. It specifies CASSFPMNTEAFF.

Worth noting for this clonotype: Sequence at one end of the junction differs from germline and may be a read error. The CDR3 DNA reads as TGCGTCAGCAGCTTGGCATCCTTTGGCTCCTACAATGAGCAGTTCTTC. Encoded protein: CVSSLASFGSYNEQFF. V gene TRBV5-1 combines with J gene TRBJ2-1; the D is unclear. Germline lookup yields CDR1 SGHRS and CDR2 YFSETQ. This CDR3 region has 16 residues.

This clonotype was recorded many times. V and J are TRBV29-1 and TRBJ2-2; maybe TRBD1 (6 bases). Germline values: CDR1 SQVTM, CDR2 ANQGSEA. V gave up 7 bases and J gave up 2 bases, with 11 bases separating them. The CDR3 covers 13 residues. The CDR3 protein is CSGGTLNTGELFF. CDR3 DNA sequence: TGCAGCGGTGGGACATTAAACACCGGGGAGCTGTTTTTT.

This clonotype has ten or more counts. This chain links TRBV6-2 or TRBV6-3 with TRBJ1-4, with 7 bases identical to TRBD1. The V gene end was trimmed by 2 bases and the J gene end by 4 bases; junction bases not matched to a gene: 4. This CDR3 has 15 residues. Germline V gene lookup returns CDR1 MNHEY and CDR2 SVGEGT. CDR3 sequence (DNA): TGTGCCAGCAGTTACATGGGGACAGTTAATGAAAAACTGTTTTTT. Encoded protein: CASSYMGTVNEKLFF.

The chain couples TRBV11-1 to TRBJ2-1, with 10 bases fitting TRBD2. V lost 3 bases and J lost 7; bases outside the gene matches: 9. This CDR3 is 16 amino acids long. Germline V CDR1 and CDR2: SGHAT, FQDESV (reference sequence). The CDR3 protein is CASSLVASGSRNEQFF. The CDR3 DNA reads TGTGCCAGCAGCTTGGTGGCTAGCGGGAGCCGGAATGAGCAGTTCTTC.

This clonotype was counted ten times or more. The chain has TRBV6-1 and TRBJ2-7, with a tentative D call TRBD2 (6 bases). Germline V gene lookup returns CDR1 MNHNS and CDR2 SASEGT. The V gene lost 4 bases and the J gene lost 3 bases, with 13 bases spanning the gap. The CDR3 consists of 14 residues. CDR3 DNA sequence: TGTGCCAGCAGTGCCCGCAGGGACTTCTACGAGCAGTACTTC. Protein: CASSARRDFYEQYF.

In nucleotides, the CDR3 is TGTGCCAGCAGCAGGTGGACTAGCGGGACCTACGAGCAGTACTTC. As protein: CASSRWTSGTYEQYF. The chain couples TRBV7-2 to TRBJ2-7, with TRBD2 identical over 12 bases. With V trimmed by 5 bases and J by 2 bases, 4 bases remained unmatched. The CDR3 extends over 15 amino acids. Looked up from germline, CDR1 is SGHTA and CDR2 is FQGNSA.

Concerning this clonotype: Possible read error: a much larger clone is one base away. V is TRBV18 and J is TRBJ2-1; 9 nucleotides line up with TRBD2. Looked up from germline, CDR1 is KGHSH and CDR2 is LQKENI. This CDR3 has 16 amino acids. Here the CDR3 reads CASSRPLAGSYNEQLF. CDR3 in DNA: TGTGCCAGCTCACGGCCTCTAGCGGGGAGCTACAATGAGCAGCTCTTC.

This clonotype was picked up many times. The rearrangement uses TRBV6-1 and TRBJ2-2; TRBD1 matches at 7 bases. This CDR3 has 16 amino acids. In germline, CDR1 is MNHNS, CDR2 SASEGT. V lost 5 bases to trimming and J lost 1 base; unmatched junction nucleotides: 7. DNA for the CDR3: TGTGCCAGCAGTCAGAACGGGGACAGGAACACCGGGGAGCTGTTTTTT. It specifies CASSQNGDRNTGELFF.

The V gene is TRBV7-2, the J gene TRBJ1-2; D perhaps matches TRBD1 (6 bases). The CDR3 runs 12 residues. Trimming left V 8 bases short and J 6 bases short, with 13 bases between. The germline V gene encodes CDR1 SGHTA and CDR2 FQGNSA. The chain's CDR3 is CASQNRAHGYTF. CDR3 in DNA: TGTGCCAGCCAAAACAGGGCTCATGGCTACACCTTC.

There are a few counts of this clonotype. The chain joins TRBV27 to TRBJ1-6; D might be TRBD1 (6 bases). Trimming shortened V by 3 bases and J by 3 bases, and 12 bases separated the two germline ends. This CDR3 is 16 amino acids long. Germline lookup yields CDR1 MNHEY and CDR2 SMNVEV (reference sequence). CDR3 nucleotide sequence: TGTGCCAGCAGTTTGAGAGGGGGATTCTATAATTCACCCCTCCACTTT. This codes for CASSLRGGFYNSPLHF.

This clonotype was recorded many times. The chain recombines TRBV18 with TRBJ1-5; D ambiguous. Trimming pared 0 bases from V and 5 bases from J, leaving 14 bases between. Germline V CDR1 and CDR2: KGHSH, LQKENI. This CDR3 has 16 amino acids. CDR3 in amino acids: CASSPPGSRAYQPQHF. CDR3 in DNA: TGTGCCAGCTCACCACCCGGGTCGAGGGCCTATCAGCCCCAGCATTTT.

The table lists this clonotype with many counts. CDR3 residues: CASSLSESTPRRYF. In nucleotides, the CDR3 is TGTGCCAGCAGCTTGTCGGAGTCTACTCCCCGGAGGTACTTC. The chain is built from TRBV11-2 and TRBJ2-7; D gene unclear. Germline V gene lookup returns CDR1 SGHAT and CDR2 FQNNGV. The germline V and J ends were trimmed by 3 bases and 12 bases, with 21 bases remaining between them. The CDR3 runs to 14 residues. Variable domain in full (rest from reference TRBV11-2 and TRBJ2-7): EAGVAQSPRYKIIEKRQSVAFWCNPISGHATLYWYQQILGQGPKLLIQFQNNGVVDDSQLPKDRFSAERLKGVDSTLKIQPAKLEDSAVYLCASSLSESTPRRYFGPGTRLTVT.

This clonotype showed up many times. The CDR3 sequence is CASSPTGIGNYGYTF. DNA of the CDR3: TGTGCCAGCAGTCCGACAGGGATAGGGAACTATGGCTACACCTTC. This chain joins TRBV27 and TRBJ1-2; TRBD1 matches 7 bases. V was pared by 5 bases and J by 2 bases, with 8 bases of the junction left unmatched. Germline V gene sequence: CDR1 MNHEY, CDR2 SMNVEV (reference sequence). The CDR3 covers 15 residues.

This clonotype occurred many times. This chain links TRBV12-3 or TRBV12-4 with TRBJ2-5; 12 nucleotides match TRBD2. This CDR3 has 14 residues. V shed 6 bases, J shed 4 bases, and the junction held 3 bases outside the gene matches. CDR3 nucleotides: TGTGCCAGCAGCCTAGCGGGAGGGCGAGAGACCCAGTACTTC. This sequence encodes CASSLAGGRETQYF.

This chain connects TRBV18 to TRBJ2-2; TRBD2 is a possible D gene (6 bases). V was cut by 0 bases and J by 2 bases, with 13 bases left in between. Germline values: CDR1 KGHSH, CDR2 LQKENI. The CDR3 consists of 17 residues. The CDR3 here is CASSPPTGSGNTGELFF. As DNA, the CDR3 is TGTGCCAGCTCACCACCTACGGGTAGCGGAAACACCGGGGAGCTGTTTTTT.

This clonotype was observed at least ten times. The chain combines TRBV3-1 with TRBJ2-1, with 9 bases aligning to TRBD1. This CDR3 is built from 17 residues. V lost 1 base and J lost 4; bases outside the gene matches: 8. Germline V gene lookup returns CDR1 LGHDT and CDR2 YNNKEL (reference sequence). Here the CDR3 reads CASSQARAGQGYNEQFF. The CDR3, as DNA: TGTGCCAGCAGCCAAGCTAGGGCGGGACAGGGATACAATGAGCAGTTCTTC.

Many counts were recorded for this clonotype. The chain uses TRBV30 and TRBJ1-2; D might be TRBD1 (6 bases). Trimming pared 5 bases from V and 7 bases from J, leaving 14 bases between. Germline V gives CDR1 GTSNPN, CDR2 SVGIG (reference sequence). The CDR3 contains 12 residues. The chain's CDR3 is CAWAQGTSGYTF. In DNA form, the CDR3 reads TGTGCCTGGGCACAGGGAACAAGTGGCTACACCTTC.

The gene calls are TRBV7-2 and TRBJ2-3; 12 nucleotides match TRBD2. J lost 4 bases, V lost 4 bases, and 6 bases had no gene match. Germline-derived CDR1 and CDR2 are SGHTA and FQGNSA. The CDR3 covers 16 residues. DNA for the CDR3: TGTGCCAGCAGCTCTAGCGGGAGGGCCCCGTCAGATACGCAGTATTTT. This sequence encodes CASSSSGRAPSDTQYF.

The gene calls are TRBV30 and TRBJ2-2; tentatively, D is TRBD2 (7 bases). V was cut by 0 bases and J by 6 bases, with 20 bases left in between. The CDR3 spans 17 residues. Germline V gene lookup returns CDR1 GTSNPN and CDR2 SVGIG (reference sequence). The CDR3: CAWSVPGVGGGAGELFF. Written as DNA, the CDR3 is TGTGCCTGGAGTGTACCAGGGGTTGGTGGGGGGGCCGGGGAGCTGTTTTTT. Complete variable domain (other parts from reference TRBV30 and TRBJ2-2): SQTIHQWPATLVQPVGSPLSLECTVEGTSNPNLYWYRQAAGRGLQLLFYSVGIGQISSEVPQNLSASRPQDRQFILSSKKLLLSDSGFYLCAWSVPGVGGGAGELFFGEGSRLTVL.

CDR3 residues: CASSLHGMQPQHF. CDR3 bases: TGTGCCAGCAGCTTACATGGGATGCAGCCCCAGCATTTT. This chain uses TRBV7-9 with TRBJ1-5; D remains unclear. This CDR3 spans 13 amino acids. Germline CDR1 is SEHNR and CDR2 is FQNEAQ (reference sequence). Between the trimmed V and J ends, which lost 2 bases and 7 bases, there was a span of 9 bases.

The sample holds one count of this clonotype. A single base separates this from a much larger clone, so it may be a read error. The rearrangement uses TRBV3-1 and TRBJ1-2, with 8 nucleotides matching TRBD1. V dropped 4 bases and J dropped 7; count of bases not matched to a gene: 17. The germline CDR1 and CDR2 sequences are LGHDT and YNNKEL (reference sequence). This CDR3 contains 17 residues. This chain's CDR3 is CASSLDQAARGRSGYTF. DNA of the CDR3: TGTGCCAGCAGCCTAGATCAAGCTGCCAGGGGGCGGAGTGGCTACACCTTC. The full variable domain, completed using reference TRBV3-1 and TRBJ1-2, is DTAVSQTPKYLVTQMGNDKSIKCEQNLGHDTMYWYKQDSKKFLKIMFSYNNKELIINETVPNRFSPKSPDKAHLNLHINSLELGDSAVYFCASSLDQAARGRSGYTFGSGTRLTVV.